This TCR beta chain is from a study of blood T cell repertoires in COVID-19. The V and J ends lost 0 bases and 2 bases, in that order; junction bases with no gene match: 7. CDR3 length: 18 amino acids. Germline V gives CDR1 LGHNA, CDR2 YNFKEQ. In the original workflow: Reference gene primer amplification in the assay estimated nucleated cell counts. Assay used: immunoSEQ multiplex PCR; TCRdb lists only in-frame clones, some missing. D and trimming were read from the DNA, whereas the V and J calls and clone size are those reported in that table. This table has about 130,000 clones, about 80% appearing once.

This chain links TRBV4-2 with TRBJ2-3; 11 nucleotides align to TRBD2. This TCR was sampled from a woman aged 80 or older with acute or convalescent COVID-19. Material: peripheral blood. CDR3 in amino acids: CASSQDFLAGGYTDTQYF. CDR3 nucleotides: TGTGCCAGCAGCCAAGACTTCCTAGCGGGGGGATACACAGATACGCAGTATTTT.